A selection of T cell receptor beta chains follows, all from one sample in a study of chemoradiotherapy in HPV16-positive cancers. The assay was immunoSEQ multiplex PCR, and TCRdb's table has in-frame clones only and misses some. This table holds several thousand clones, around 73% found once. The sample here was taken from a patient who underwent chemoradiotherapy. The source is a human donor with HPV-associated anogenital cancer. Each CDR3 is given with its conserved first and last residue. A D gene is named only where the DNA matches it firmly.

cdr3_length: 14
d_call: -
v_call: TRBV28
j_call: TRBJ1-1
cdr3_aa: CASSLYGEDTEAFF

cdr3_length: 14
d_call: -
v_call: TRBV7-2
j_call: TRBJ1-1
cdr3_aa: CASSLVLGNTEAFF

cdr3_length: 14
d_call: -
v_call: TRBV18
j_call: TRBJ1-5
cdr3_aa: CASSTAGEGQPQHF

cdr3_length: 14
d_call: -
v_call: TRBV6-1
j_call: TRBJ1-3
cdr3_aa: CASSEVYSGNTIYF

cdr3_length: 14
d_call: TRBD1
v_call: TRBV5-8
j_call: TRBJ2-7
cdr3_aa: CASSFQGVSYEQYF

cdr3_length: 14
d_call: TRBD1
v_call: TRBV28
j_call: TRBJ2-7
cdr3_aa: CASREDRFSYEQYF

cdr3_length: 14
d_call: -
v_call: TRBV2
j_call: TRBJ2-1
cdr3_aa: CASSVGSSYNEQFF

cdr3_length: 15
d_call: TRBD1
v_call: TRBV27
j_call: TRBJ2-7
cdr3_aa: CASSSGQGLDYEQYF

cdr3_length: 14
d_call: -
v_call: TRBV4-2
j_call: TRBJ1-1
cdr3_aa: CASSQEHGGTEAFF

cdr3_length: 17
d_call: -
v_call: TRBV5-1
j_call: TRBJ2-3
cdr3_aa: CASSLVGRTSSTDTQYF

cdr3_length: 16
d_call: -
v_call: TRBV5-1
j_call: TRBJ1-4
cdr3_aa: CASSLYGDPTNEKLFF

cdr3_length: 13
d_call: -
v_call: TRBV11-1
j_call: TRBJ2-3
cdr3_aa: CASSLGMTDTQYF

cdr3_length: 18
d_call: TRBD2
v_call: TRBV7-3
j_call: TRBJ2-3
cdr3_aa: CASSAGTSVYSDTDTQYF

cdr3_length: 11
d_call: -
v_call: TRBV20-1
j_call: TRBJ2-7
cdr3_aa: CSAGDGYEQYF

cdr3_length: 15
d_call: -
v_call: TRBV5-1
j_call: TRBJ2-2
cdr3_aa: CASSSQGVDTGELFF

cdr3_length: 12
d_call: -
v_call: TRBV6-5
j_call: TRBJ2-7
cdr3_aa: CASSGTLGEQYF

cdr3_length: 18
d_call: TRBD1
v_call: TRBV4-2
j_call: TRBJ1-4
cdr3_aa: CASSQGRQGARTNEKLFF

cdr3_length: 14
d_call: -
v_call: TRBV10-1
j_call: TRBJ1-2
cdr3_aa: CASHFDRRLSGYTF

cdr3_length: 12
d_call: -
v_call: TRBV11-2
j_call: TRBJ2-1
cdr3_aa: CASSLLRGEQFF

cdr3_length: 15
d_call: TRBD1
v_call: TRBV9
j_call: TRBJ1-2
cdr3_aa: CASSVDVGQGKGYTF

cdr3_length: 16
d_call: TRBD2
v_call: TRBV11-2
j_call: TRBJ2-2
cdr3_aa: CASSFLAGGNTGELFF

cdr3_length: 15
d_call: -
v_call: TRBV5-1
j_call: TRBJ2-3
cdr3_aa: CASSHRGNPTDTQYF

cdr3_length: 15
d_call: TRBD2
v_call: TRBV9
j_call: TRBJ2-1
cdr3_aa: CASSEDTSVYNEQFF

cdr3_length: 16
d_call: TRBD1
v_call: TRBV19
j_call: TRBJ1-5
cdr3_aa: CASSKNPGQGGQPQHF

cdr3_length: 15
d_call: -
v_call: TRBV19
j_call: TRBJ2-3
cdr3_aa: CASSISLSSTDTQYF

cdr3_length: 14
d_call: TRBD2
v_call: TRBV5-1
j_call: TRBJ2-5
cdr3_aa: CASSPGTTQETQYF

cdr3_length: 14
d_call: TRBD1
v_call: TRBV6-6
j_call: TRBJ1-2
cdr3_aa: CASNYGQGTFGYTF

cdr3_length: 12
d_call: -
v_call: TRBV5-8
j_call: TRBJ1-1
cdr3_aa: CASSVTVTEAFF

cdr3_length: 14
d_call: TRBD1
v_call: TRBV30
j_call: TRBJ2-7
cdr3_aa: CAWSTGTGDYEQYF

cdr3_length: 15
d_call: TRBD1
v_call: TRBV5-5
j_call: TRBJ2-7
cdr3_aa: CASSLAGTGYYEQYF

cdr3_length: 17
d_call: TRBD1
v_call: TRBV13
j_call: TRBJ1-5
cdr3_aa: CASSLTEGTGVNQPQHF

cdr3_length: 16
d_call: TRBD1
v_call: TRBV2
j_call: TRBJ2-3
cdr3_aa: CASSEYGRGYTDTQYF

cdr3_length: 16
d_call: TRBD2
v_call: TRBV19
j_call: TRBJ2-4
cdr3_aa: CASSKGRDGGQNIQYF

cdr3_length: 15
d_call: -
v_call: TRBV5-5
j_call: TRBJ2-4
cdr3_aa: CASSPRGVAKNIQYF

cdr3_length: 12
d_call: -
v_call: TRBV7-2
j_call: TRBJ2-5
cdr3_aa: CASSLDAVTQYF

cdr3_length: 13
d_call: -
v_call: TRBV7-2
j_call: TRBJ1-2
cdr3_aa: CASSLEFARGYTF

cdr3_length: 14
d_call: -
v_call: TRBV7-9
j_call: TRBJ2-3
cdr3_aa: CASRFTGSTDTQYF

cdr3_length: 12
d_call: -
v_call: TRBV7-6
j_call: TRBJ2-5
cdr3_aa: CASGGAGETQYF

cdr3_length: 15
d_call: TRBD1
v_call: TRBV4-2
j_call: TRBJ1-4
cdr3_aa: CASSQDLTGAEKLFF

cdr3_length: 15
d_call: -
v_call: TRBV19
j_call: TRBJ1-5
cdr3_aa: CASTSRASRSQPQHF

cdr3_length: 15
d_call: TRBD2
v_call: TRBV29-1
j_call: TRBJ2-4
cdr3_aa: CSVELGGGADNIQYF

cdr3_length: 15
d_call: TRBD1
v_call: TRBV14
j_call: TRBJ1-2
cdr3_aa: CASSITTGGFYGYTF

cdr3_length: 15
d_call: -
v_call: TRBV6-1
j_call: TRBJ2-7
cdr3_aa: CASSLEPSSSYEQYF

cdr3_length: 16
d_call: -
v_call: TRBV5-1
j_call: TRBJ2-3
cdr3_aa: CASSSGTGTSTDTQYF

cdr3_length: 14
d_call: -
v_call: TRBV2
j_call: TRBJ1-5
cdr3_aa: CASSGQLSNQPQHF

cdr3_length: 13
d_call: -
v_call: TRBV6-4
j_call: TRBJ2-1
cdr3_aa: CASSDSERSEQFF

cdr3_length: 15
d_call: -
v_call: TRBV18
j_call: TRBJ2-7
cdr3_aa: CASSPPGEGVYEQYF

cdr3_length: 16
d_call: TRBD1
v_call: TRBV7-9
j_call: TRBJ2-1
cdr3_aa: CASSPPGTGGMNEQFF

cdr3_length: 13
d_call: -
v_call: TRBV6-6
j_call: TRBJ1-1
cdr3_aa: CASSQVLNTEAFF

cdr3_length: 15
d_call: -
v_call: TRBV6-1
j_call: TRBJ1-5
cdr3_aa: CASSESGHATQPQHF

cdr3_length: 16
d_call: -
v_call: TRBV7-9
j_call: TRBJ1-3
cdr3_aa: CASSLIERYSGNTIYF

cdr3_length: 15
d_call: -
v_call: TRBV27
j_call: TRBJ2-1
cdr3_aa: CASSLRRDSYNEQFF

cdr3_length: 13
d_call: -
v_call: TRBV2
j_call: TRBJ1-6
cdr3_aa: CASRTDQNSPLHF

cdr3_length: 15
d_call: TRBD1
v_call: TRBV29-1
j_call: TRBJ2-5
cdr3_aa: CSVGGRGLWQETQYF

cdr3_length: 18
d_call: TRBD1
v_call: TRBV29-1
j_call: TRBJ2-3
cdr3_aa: CSVEDQGGRMSSTDTQYF

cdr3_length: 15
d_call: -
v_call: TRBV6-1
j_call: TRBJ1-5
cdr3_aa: CASSPRPDGYQPQHF

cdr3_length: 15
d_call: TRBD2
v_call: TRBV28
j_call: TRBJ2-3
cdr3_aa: CASSVAGHSTDTQYF

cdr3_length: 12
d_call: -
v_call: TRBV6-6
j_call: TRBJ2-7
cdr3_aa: CASSLDGYEQYF

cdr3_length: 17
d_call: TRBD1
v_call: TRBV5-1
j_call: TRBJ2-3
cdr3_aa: CASSLRTGTGSTDTQYF